The rows below give T cell receptor beta chains drawn from one sample of a study of T cells after yellow fever vaccination. TCRdb re-called the 5' RACE reads with MiXCR, one entry per CDR3 protein. The sample includes fewer than 450,000 distinct CDR3 sequences, approximately 10% of them seen just once. The sequenced sample was PBMCs, obtained on the day of the first yellow fever vaccination. Receptor source: a young man who received the YFV17D yellow fever vaccine. Each CDR3 is given with its conserved first and last residue. The D gene is left open where the match is weak. Clone size, where shown, is once, few, many, or a class for clones that have expanded.

v_call	d_call	j_call	clone_size	cdr3_aa	cdr3_nt
TRBV7-2	NA	TRBJ1-2	many	CASSPDRNYGYTF	TGTGCCAGCAGTCCGGACCGTAACTATGGCTACACCTTC
TRBV12-3/TRBV12-4	NA	TRBJ2-5	few	CASRSQLYQETQYF	TGTGCCAGCAGGTCCCAGCTGTACCAAGAGACCCAGTACTTC
TRBV7-2	NA	TRBJ2-3	many	CASSLAGQGTDTQYF	TGTGCCAGCAGCTTGGCAGGTCAGGGGACAGATACGCAGTATTTT
TRBV10-3	TRBD2	TRBJ2-3	few	CAISTSADTQYF	TGTGCCATCAGTACTAGCGCAGATACGCAGTATTTT
TRBV20-1	TRBD1	TRBJ2-5	few	CSARVGTGLLETQYF	TGCAGTGCTAGAGTCGGGACAGGGCTTTTGGAGACCCAGTACTTC
TRBV20-1	TRBD2	TRBJ2-7	few	CSARGPSGATYEQYF	TGCAGTGCTAGAGGGCCTAGCGGGGCCACCTACGAGCAGTACTTC
TRBV2	NA	TRBJ2-1	few	CASSVSDEQFF	TGTGCCAGCAGTGTATCCGATGAGCAGTTCTTC
TRBV4-3	NA	TRBJ2-3	few	CASSQEWRDTQYF	TGCGCCAGCAGCCAAGAATGGAGAGATACGCAGTATTTT
TRBV6-5	NA	TRBJ1-6	NA	CASSYSWDTHNSPLHF	TGTGCCAGCAGTTACTCATGGGACACTCATAATTCACCCCTCCACTTT
TRBV14	TRBD1	TRBJ1-2	NA	CASSRRFGTGSYLGGYTF	TGTGCCAGCAGCCGCCGTTTCGGGACAGGGTCTTACCTAGGCGGCTACACCTTC
TRBV4-2	NA	TRBJ2-1	NA	CASSQGELNEQFF	TGTGCCAGCAGCCAAGGCGAATTGAATGAGCAGTTCTTC
TRBV27	TRBD2	TRBJ2-3	NA	CASSLRGSGVPDTQYF	TGTGCCAGCAGTCTTCGGGGTAGCGGGGTGCCAGATACGCAGTATTTT
TRBV5-6	NA	TRBJ2-7	many	CASSLRTGMGEQYF	TGTGCCAGCAGCTTACGAACAGGGATGGGGGAGCAGTACTTC
TRBV4-3	NA	TRBJ1-1	few	CASSPEGGGLMRAFF	TGCGCCAGCAGCCCGGAGGGAGGGGGACTAATGCGAGCTTTCTTT
TRBV20-1	TRBD2	TRBJ2-1	NA	CCATARAGASYNEQFF	TGCTGTGCTACAGCCAGGGCGGGAGCCTCCTACAATGAGCAGTTCTTC
TRBV6-1	TRBD1	TRBJ2-1	few	CASSETGGAEQFF	TGTGCCAGCAGTGAAACAGGGGGTGCGGAGCAGTTCTTC
TRBV11-2	NA	TRBJ2-7	NA	CASSKVATYEQYF	TGTGCCAGCAGCAAGGTGGCAACGTACGAGCAGTACTTC
TRBV5-1	NA	TRBJ2-2	NA	CASSPTETNTGELFF	TGCGCCAGCAGCCCGACAGAAACGAACACCGGGGAGCTGTTTTTT
TRBV7-3	TRBD1	TRBJ2-1	few	CASSPGTGVVNEQFF	TGTGCCAGCAGCCCCGGGACAGGGGTGGTCAATGAGCAGTTCTTC
TRBV18	TRBD1	TRBJ1-2	NA	CASSPGQDFYGYTF	TGTGCCAGCTCACCGGGACAGGACTTCTATGGCTACACCTTC
TRBV7-2	NA	TRBJ1-2	few	CASSQVGNYGYTF	TGTGCCAGCAGCCAGGTGGGAAACTATGGCTACACCTTC
TRBV5-1	TRBD2	TRBJ2-3	many	CASSPPGTSGGSSTQYF	TGCGCCAGCAGCCCCCCCGGGACTAGCGGGGGTTCGAGTACGCAGTATTTT
TRBV7-2	NA	TRBJ1-1	few	CASSSRRGGAEAFF	TGTGCCAGCAGCTCCCGAAGGGGAGGGGCTGAAGCTTTCTTT
TRBV9	NA	TRBJ1-5	few	CASSPRAGINSPQHF	TGTGCCAGCAGCCCAAGGGCAGGGATTAACTCGCCCCAGCATTTT
TRBV4-3	NA	TRBJ2-3	few	CASSHPSSGDTQYF	TGCGCCAGCAGCCACCCCTCCTCGGGAGATACGCAGTATTTT
TRBV12-3/TRBV12-4	TRBD2	TRBJ2-5	NA	CASRPWASGEGETQYF	TGTGCCAGCAGGCCTTGGGCTAGCGGGGAGGGTGAGACCCAGTACTTC
TRBV13	NA	TRBJ1-1	many	CASSLLRGPEAFF	TGTGCCAGCAGCTTATTGAGGGGCCCTGAAGCTTTCTTT
TRBV9	NA	TRBJ2-3	few	CASSATGTQTDTQYF	TGTGCCAGCAGCGCCACAGGGACTCAGACAGATACGCAGTATTTT
TRBV11-2	NA	TRBJ2-7	NA	CASSSLGLISYEQYF	TGTGCCAGCAGCTCCCTGGGACTGATCTCCTACGAGCAGTACTTC
TRBV12-3/TRBV12-4	NA	TRBJ2-2	few	CASLINTGELFF	TGTGCCAGCCTTATAAACACCGGGGAGCTGTTTTTT
TRBV6-2/TRBV6-3	NA	TRBJ1-2	few	CASRTGANYGYTF	TGTGCCAGCAGGACAGGAGCTAACTATGGCTACACCTTC
TRBV15	NA	TRBJ1-1	few	CATSRDGWGAQDTEAFF	TGTGCCACCAGCAGGGATGGGTGGGGGGCGCAGGACACTGAAGCTTTCTTT
TRBV5-1	NA	TRBJ1-5	few	CASSPGVYGKNQPQHF	TGCGCCAGCAGCCCCGGAGTGTATGGGAAAAATCAGCCCCAGCATTTT
TRBV5-1	TRBD1	TRBJ2-3	NA	CASNTSHRDRDADTQYF	TGCGCCAGCAACACGTCGCACCGGGACAGGGACGCGGATACGCAGTATTTT
TRBV10-1	NA	TRBJ2-2	few	CASSERVTGELFF	TGCGCCAGCAGTGAAAGGGTCACCGGGGAGCTGTTTTTT
TRBV9	NA	TRBJ1-6	NA	CASSPRQRNSPLHF	TGTGCCAGCAGCCCCCGACAGAGGAATTCACCCCTCCACTTT
TRBV5-4	TRBD2	TRBJ2-2	few	CASSLPRGGRTGELFF	TGTGCCAGCAGCTTGCCGCGGGGGGGCCGCACCGGGGAGCTGTTTTTT
TRBV7-2	TRBD1	TRBJ2-3	NA	CASSMDRAGGTDTQYF	TGTGCCAGCAGCATGGACAGGGCTGGGGGCACAGATACGCAGTATTTT
TRBV28	TRBD1	TRBJ2-6	NA	CASSLGDSSGANVLTF	TGTGCCAGCAGTTTAGGGGACAGCTCCGGGGCCAACGTCCTGACTTTC
TRBV7-9	NA	TRBJ2-7	few	CASSLGTGPSYEQYF	TGTGCCAGCAGCTTAGGGACGGGTCCGTCCTACGAGCAGTACTTC
TRBV6-1	NA	TRBJ2-5	NA	CASSGTVGGQETQYF	TGTGCCAGCAGCGGTACTGTAGGGGGTCAAGAGACCCAGTACTTC
TRBV12-3/TRBV12-4	TRBD1	TRBJ2-3	NA	CASSPWDRGPSDTQYF	TGTGCCAGCAGTCCCTGGGACAGGGGGCCGTCAGATACGCAGTATTTT
TRBV10-3	TRBD1	TRBJ2-7	NA	CAITPTGINEQYF	TGTGCCATCACCCCGACAGGGATCAACGAGCAGTACTTC
TRBV5-6	TRBD1	TRBJ2-5	few	CASSKQGWETQYF	TGTGCCAGCAGCAAACAGGGGTGGGAGACCCAGTACTTC
TRBV7-2	NA	TRBJ1-4	few	CASSLNNEKLFF	TGTGCCAGCAGCTTAAATAATGAAAAACTGTTTTTT
TRBV9	TRBD2	TRBJ2-5	NA	CASSVMASGGGRETQYF	TGTGCCAGCAGCGTTATGGCTAGCGGGGGGGGTCGGGAGACCCAGTACTTC
TRBV2	NA	TRBJ2-6	NA	CASSPLGAGANVLTF	TGTGCCAGCAGCCCATTGGGTGCTGGGGCCAACGTCCTGACTTTC
TRBV10-3	NA	TRBJ2-1	NA	CAISEPRGGDEQFF	TGTGCCATCAGTGAGCCGAGGGGGGGCGATGAGCAGTTCTTC
TRBV9	NA	TRBJ2-1	NA	CASSPTLYYNEQFF	TGTGCCAGCAGCCCGACTTTGTACTACAATGAGCAGTTCTTC
TRBV27	NA	TRBJ2-5	few	CASRGGVGPDGTQYF	TGTGCCAGCAGGGGGGGCGTAGGGCCAGACGGGACCCAGTACTTC
TRBV23-1	NA	TRBJ2-1	many	CASSQSRRGQGSNNEQFF	TGCGCCAGCAGTCAATCCCGGAGGGGGCAGGGGAGCAACAATGAGCAGTTCTTC
TRBV7-9	NA	TRBJ2-3	NA	CASSTGQSPSTDTQYF	TGTGCCAGCAGCACCGGACAGTCACCTAGCACAGATACGCAGTATTTT
TRBV20-1	NA	TRBJ1-1	NA	CLTGRNTEAFF	TGCTTAACAGGGAGGAACACTGAAGCTTTCTTT
TRBV2	NA	TRBJ2-2	NA	CAGGTETGELFF	TGTGCCGGGGGGACAGAAACCGGGGAGCTGTTTTTT
TRBV3-1	NA	TRBJ2-4	NA	CASSHRVVASDIKLAKNIQYF	TGTGCCAGCAGCCACCGGGTTGTGGCTAGCGATATTAAACTAGCCAAAAACATTCAGTACTTC
TRBV28	NA	TRBJ2-7	few	CASSFFTGLNSYEQYF	TGTGCCAGCAGTTTTTTCACAGGGTTGAACTCCTACGAGCAGTACTTC
TRBV6-5	NA	TRBJ2-3	NA	CASSYSSSPRGDTQYF	TGTGCCAGCAGTTACTCGAGTTCCCCCAGGGGCGATACGCAGTATTTT
TRBV4-2	NA	TRBJ1-2	few	CASSQVAGNYGYTF	TGTGCCAGCAGCCAAGTGGCAGGGAACTATGGCTACACCTTC
TRBV5-1	NA	TRBJ2-7	few	CASSLWSPTGDEQYF	TGCGCCAGCAGCTTATGGTCCCCGACTGGAGACGAGCAGTACTTC
TRBV20-1	TRBD2	TRBJ2-3	NA	CSTTSGDYTDTQYF	TGCAGTACGACTAGCGGGGACTACACAGATACGCAGTATTTT